The 30 T cell receptor beta chains in this list originate from one sample, sequenced in a study of cytomegalovirus exposure and HLA in healthy donors. In the PCR, 60 Vbeta and 13 Jbeta primers were used. The assay was immunoSEQ multiplex PCR, and TCRdb's table has in-frame clones only and misses some. This sample has about 130,000 clones; 80% occur once, and the top ten carry roughly 5%. The source material was PBMCs. Receptors originate from a man aged 30-40 years in good health and CMV-seronegative.

This clone was seen only once. The chain combines TRBV27 with TRBJ2-1; TRBD2 agrees at 10 bases. The CDR3 covers 15 residues. CDR1 MNHEY and CDR2 SMNVEV come from the germline V gene (reference sequence). J was trimmed by 6 bases and V by 5 bases; bases with no gene match: 7. CDR3 sequence: CASSSGTSEANEQFF. The CDR3 region has the DNA TGTGCCAGCAGTAGCGGGACTAGCGAGGCCAATGAGCAGTTCTTC.

The chain recombines TRBV7-3 with TRBJ2-7; unclear D gene. The length of the CDR3 is 13 residues. Trimming removed 1 base from V and 1 base from J, with 5 bases in between. CDR1 and CDR2 from the germline V gene are SGHTA and FQGTGA. CDR3 protein: CASSLSHSYEQYF. In DNA form, the CDR3 reads TGTGCCAGCAGCTTAAGTCATTCCTACGAGCAGTACTTC.

The V and J genes are TRBV18 and TRBJ1-5; 12 bases line up with TRBD1. The CDR3 covers 16 residues. CDR1 is KGHSH and CDR2 is LQKENI in the germline V gene. With 4 bases clipped from V and 4 bases from J, the junction kept 5 bases outside the gene matches. CDR3 in DNA: TGTGCCAGCTCACTCGGGACAGGGGGCGGAAATCAGCCCCAGCATTTT. Its protein product is CASSLGTGGGNQPQHF.

This chain joins TRBV11-2 and TRBJ2-1; weak D call: TRBD2 (6 bases). The germline V gene encodes CDR1 SGHAT and CDR2 FQNNGV. The V end lost 1 base, the J end lost 7 bases, and 17 bases lay between the germline ends. The CDR3 totals 16 residues. In nucleotides, the CDR3 is TGTGCCAGCAGCTTAGGCGCGGGGTGGCCAGAAAATGAGCAGTTCTTC. Translating gives CASSLGAGWPENEQFF.

This clone was detected once. The rearrangement links TRBV27 to TRBJ1-4; the D gene is possibly TRBD1 (6 bases). The CDR3 sequence is 16 residues long. Per the germline V gene, CDR1 is MNHEY and CDR2 is SMNVEV (reference sequence). With 4 bases removed from V and 0 bases from J, the gap between germline ends came to 12 bases. Written as DNA, the CDR3 is TGTGCCAGCAGTTGGCGAGGGGGGGCAACTAATGAAAAACTGTTTTTT. Protein product: CASSWRGGATNEKLFF.

This clone turned up a few times. CDR3 sequence reads: CAISDAPGNEKLFF. The CDR3 DNA is TGTGCCATCAGTGACGCCCCAGGGAATGAAAAACTGTTTTTT. This chain connects TRBV10-3 to TRBJ1-4; D possibly corresponds to TRBD1 (5 bases). CDR3 size: 14 residues. The V end lost 3 bases, the J end lost 5 bases, and 10 bases lay between the germline ends. Per the germline V gene, CDR1 is ENHRY and CDR2 is SYGVKD.

J is TRBJ2-3 and V is TRBV7-9; 7 nucleotides match TRBD1. The CDR3 runs to 15 residues. CDR1 SEHNR and CDR2 FQNEAQ come from the germline V gene (reference sequence). Trimming took 4 bases from V and 4 from J; bases not matched to a gene: 8. In nucleotides, the CDR3 is TGTGCCAGCAGCTCCGACAGGGTGACGGCAGATACGCAGTATTTT. It translates to CASSSDRVTADTQYF.

The count of this clone is one. At the DNA level, this CDR3 is encoded by other sequences in the same sample as well. The V call is TRBV5-1, the J call TRBJ2-1; 12 bases align to TRBD2. Trimming took 0 bases from V and 4 from J; bases not matched to a gene: 2. This CDR3 is 16 amino acids long. The germline CDR1 and CDR2 sequences are SGHRS and YFSETQ. For the CDR3, the DNA is TGCGCCAGCAGCTTGGGTCTAGCGGGAGGGTACAATGAGCAGTTCTTC. Translation gives CASSLGLAGGYNEQFF. Supplemented by reference TRBV5-1 and TRBJ2-1, the full variable domain reads KAGVTQTPRYLIKTRGQQVTLSCSPISGHRSVSWYQQTPGQGLQFLFEYFSETQRNKGNFPGRFSGRQFSNSRSEMNVSTLELGDSALYLCASSLGLAGGYNEQFFGPGTRLTVL.

The chain employs TRBV13 and TRBJ2-3; 12 nucleotides match TRBD1. Germline V gene lookup returns CDR1 PRHDT and CDR2 FYEKMQ (reference sequence). The V segment lost 8 bases and the J segment 7 bases; nucleotides outside the gene matches: 19. This CDR3 is 18 amino acids long. CDR3 sequence reads: CASSFGSSPGQGANTQYF. In DNA, the CDR3 is TGTGCCAGCTCCTTTGGGTCTTCCCCGGGACAGGGGGCAAATACGCAGTATTTT. Full variable domain (missing parts from reference TRBV13 and TRBJ2-3): AAGVIQSPRHLIKEKRETATLKCYPIPRHDTVYWYQQGPGQDPQFLISFYEKMQSDKGSIPDRFSAQQFSDYHSELNMSSLELGDSALYFCASSFGSSPGQGANTQYFGPGTRLTVL.

The genes are TRBV5-8 and TRBJ2-6, with TRBD2 matching 7 bases. Looked up from germline, CDR1 is SGHTS and CDR2 is YDEGEE. The CDR3 extends over 17 amino acids. The junction had 8 bases not matched to a gene; V was cut back by 4 bases and J by 1 base. The CDR3 sequence: CASSMGLTPSGANVLTF. Here the CDR3 DNA reads TGTGCCAGCAGCATGGGACTAACACCTTCTGGGGCCAACGTCCTGACTTTC.

The chain combines TRBV28 with TRBJ2-7, with 9 bases fitting TRBD2. Unmatched junction bases numbered 3, after V lost 1 base and J lost 5 bases. The CDR3 totals 14 residues. Per germline, CDR1 MDHEN and CDR2 SYDVKM. This CDR3 reads CASSLSLAGNEQYF. DNA of the CDR3: TGTGCCAGCAGTTTATCCCTAGCGGGGAACGAGCAGTACTTC.

The chain couples TRBV5-6 to TRBJ2-7; the D gene is possibly TRBD2 (5 bases). V was cut by 3 bases and J by 0 bases, with 7 bases left in between. The germline V gene encodes CDR1 SGHDT and CDR2 YYEEEE. The CDR3 is 13 amino acids. CDR3: CASSSTISYEQYF. The CDR3 region has the DNA TGTGCCAGCAGCTCGACTATCTCCTACGAGCAGTACTTC.

The chain employs TRBV9 and TRBJ1-3; no reliable D call. The CDR3 covers 15 residues. V gave up 4 bases and J gave up 0 bases, with 11 bases separating them. The germline V gene has CDR1 SGDLS and CDR2 YYNGEE. The CDR3 loop reads CASSPGLISGNTIYF. The CDR3 DNA is TGTGCCAGCAGCCCCGGACTGATCTCTGGAAACACCATATATTTT. Full variable domain (remainder filled in from reference TRBV9 and TRBJ1-3): DSGVTQTPKHLITATGQRVTLRCSPRSGDLSVYWYQQSLDQGLQFLIQYYNGEERAKGNILERFSAQQFPDLHSELNLSSLELGDSALYFCASSPGLISGNTIYFGEGSWLTVV.

This sequence joins TRBV2 and TRBJ1-1; unclear D gene. Trimming removed 8 bases at V and 7 bases at J, with 17 bases between. From germline, CDR1 is SNHLY and CDR2 FYNNEI. CDR3 size: 13 residues. Written as DNA, the CDR3 is TGTGCCAGCGCGGTCAGAGGGATCGTTGAAGCTTTCTTT. Protein: CASAVRGIVEAFF.

The chain is built from TRBV5-1 and TRBJ1-1; possibly TRBD1 for D (5 bases). This CDR3 spans 17 amino acids. V was clipped by 4 bases and J by 3 bases, with 22 bases between them. Germline-derived CDR1 and CDR2 are SGHRS and YFSETQ. The CDR3 reads CASSTRTFLQGDTEAFF. DNA of the CDR3: TGCGCCAGCAGCACCAGGACATTCCTACAAGGGGACACTGAAGCTTTCTTT.

J is TRBJ2-3 and V is TRBV5-1; 8 nucleotides match TRBD1. The CDR3 consists of 14 residues. The J segment lost 3 bases and the V segment lost 4 bases, leaving 4 bases of the junction unmatched. CDR1 is SGHRS, CDR2 YFSETQ, per germline. In nucleotides, the CDR3 is TGCGCCAGCAGCAGATGGACAGGGACAGATACGCAGTATTTT. This gives the protein CASSRWTGTDTQYF.

This clone was counted a single time. This chain connects TRBV7-2 to TRBJ1-1; maybe TRBD1 (5 bases). Trimming cost V 5 bases and J 0 bases, with 10 bases left between them. The CDR3 sequence is 14 residues long. Germline values: CDR1 SGHTA, CDR2 FQGNSA. The DNA of the CDR3 is TGTGCCAGCAGCCCCAGGGTCATGAACACTGAAGCTTTCTTT. This codes for CASSPRVMNTEAFF.

This chain links TRBV28 with TRBJ1-5; D gene ambiguous. The CDR3 extends over 11 amino acids. Trimming shortened V by 5 bases and J by 7 bases, and 6 bases separated the two germline ends. Per germline, CDR1 MDHEN and CDR2 SYDVKM. The CDR3 spells CASSPSQPQHF. In DNA form, the CDR3 reads TGTGCCAGCAGTCCAAGCCAGCCCCAGCATTTT.

The chain uses TRBV7-9 and TRBJ1-3; 7 bases match TRBD1. CDR3 length: 14 residues. The junction had 9 bases not matched to a gene; V was cut back by 9 bases and J by 4 bases. Per the germline V gene, CDR1 is SEHNR and CDR2 is FQNEAQ (reference sequence). CDR3 DNA sequence: TGTGCCAGTCCCGACAGGGTGAACGGAAACACCATATATTTT. Translated: CASPDRVNGNTIYF.

This chain links TRBV2 with TRBJ2-3, with 10 bases matching TRBD2. V trimming: 2 bases; J trimming: 4 bases; junction bases outside the gene matches: 3. This CDR3 has 15 amino acids. In germline, CDR1 is SNHLY, CDR2 FYNNEI. The CDR3 loop is CASSEILAGADTQYF. Here the CDR3 DNA reads TGTGCCAGCAGTGAAATTCTAGCGGGGGCAGATACGCAGTATTTT. The full variable domain, completed using reference TRBV2 and TRBJ2-3, is EPEVTQTPSHQVTQMGQEVILRCVPISNHLYFYWYRQILGQKVEFLVSFYNNEISEKSEIFDDQFSVERPDGSNFTLKIRSTKLEDSAMYFCASSEILAGADTQYFGPGTRLTVL.

Turning to this clone: Compared with germline, one end of the junction differs, possibly owing to a read error. This CDR3 is also generated by other DNA sequences in the sample. The chain carries TRBV4-3 and TRBJ1-6; 8 nucleotides match TRBD1. Per the germline V gene, CDR1 is LGHNA and CDR2 is YSLEER. The CDR3 is 16 amino acids. DNA for the CDR3: TGCGCCAGCAGCCAGGCGGACAGGGCATATAATTCCCCCCTCCACTTT. Amino acids: CASSQADRAYNSPLHF.

The gene calls are TRBV28 and TRBJ2-7, with 8 bases matching TRBD2. With 6 bases clipped from V and 0 bases from J, the junction kept 7 bases outside the gene matches. CDR1 and CDR2 from the germline V gene are MDHEN and SYDVKM. This CDR3 contains 15 residues. CDR3 residues: CASSVAGSSSYEQYF. The CDR3 DNA reads TGTGCCAGCAGCGTAGCGGGATCCAGCTCCTACGAGCAGTACTTC.

CDR3 sequence: CSANAGAYEQYF. Written as DNA, the CDR3 is TGCAGCGCCAACGCGGGGGCCTACGAGCAGTACTTC. The V and J genes are TRBV29-1 and TRBJ2-7; 7 bases are a match to TRBD2. Germline V gene sequence: CDR1 SQVTM, CDR2 ANQGSEA. V was clipped by 7 bases and J by 2 bases; unmatched bases: 5. The CDR3 sequence is 12 residues long.

The rearrangement links TRBV4-2 to TRBJ2-1; 8 nucleotides align to TRBD2. CDR1 and CDR2 from the germline V gene are LGHNA and YNFKEQ. The CDR3 is 14 residues long. The V and J ends lost 1 base and 6 bases, in that order; junction bases with no gene match: 2. In DNA, the CDR3 is TGTGCCAGCAGCCAAGGGACTAGCCCCAATGAGCAGTTCTTC. As protein: CASSQGTSPNEQFF.

The chain carries TRBV18 and TRBJ1-5, with TRBD1 identical over 7 bases. This CDR3 region has 15 residues. After removal of 3 bases from V and 0 bases from J, the junction contained 2 bases not matched to a gene. Germline V gene sequence: CDR1 KGHSH, CDR2 LQKENI. The CDR3 sequence is CASSPQGDSNQPQHF. CDR3 nucleotide sequence: TGTGCCAGCTCACCGCAGGGGGATAGCAATCAGCCCCAGCATTTT. Using reference TRBV18 and TRBJ1-5 for the parts outside the CDR3, the full variable domain is NAGVMQNPRHLVRRRGQEARLRCSPMKGHSHVYWYRQLPEEGLKFMVYLQKENIIDESGMPKERFSAEFPKEGPSILRIQQVVRGDSAAYFCASSPQGDSNQPQHFGDGTRLSIL.

This clone was seen a handful of times. The chain's CDR3 is CASSETQSRETQYF. For the CDR3, the DNA is TGTGCCAGCAGTGAAACCCAAAGCCGTGAGACCCAGTACTTC. This sequence joins TRBV2 and TRBJ2-5; D unclear. The germline gives CDR1 SNHLY, CDR2 FYNNEI. The V end lost 2 bases, the J end lost 5 bases, and 12 bases lay between the germline ends. The CDR3 is 14 residues long. Using reference TRBV2 and TRBJ2-5 for the parts outside the CDR3, the full variable domain is EPEVTQTPSHQVTQMGQEVILRCVPISNHLYFYWYRQILGQKVEFLVSFYNNEISEKSEIFDDQFSVERPDGSNFTLKIRSTKLEDSAMYFCASSETQSRETQYFGPGTRLLVL.

The chain combines TRBV5-1 with TRBJ1-1, with 7 bases identical to TRBD1. The CDR3 extends over 14 amino acids. Germline-derived CDR1 and CDR2 are SGHRS and YFSETQ. V gave up 3 bases and J gave up 6 bases; unmatched junction bases: 8. CDR3 sequence (DNA): TGCGCCAGCAGCTCCGACAGGGCAGGGCCTGAAGCTTTCTTT. Translation gives CASSSDRAGPEAFF.

Concerning this clone: The identical CDR3 is also encoded by other nucleotide sequences in the sample. The chain recombines TRBV4-3 with TRBJ2-5, with 12 bases that match TRBD2. Trimming took 6 bases from V and 4 from J; bases not matched to a gene: 6. From germline, CDR1 is LGHNA and CDR2 YSLEER. The CDR3 loop spans 15 amino acids. The CDR3: CASSLTSGGAETQYF. The CDR3, as DNA: TGCGCCAGCAGTCTGACTAGCGGGGGAGCAGAGACCCAGTACTTC.

V gene TRBV27 combines with J gene TRBJ2-3, with 7 bases fitting TRBD1. Germline CDR1 and CDR2: MNHEY and SMNVEV (reference sequence). The CDR3 extends over 16 amino acids. V shed 6 bases and J 3 bases; nucleotides not matched to a gene: 12. CDR3 amino acids: CASRFHLDRATDTQYF. For the CDR3, the DNA is TGTGCCAGCAGATTCCACCTCGACAGGGCTACAGATACGCAGTATTTT.

The chain combines TRBV29-1 with TRBJ2-1, with D unresolved. In germline, CDR1 is SQVTM, CDR2 ANQGSEA. The length of the CDR3 is 13 residues. The V end lost 3 bases, the J end lost 8 bases, and 14 bases lay between the germline ends. The chain's CDR3 is CSVDSEMVYEQFF. In DNA, the CDR3 is TGCAGCGTTGACAGTGAAATGGTCTATGAGCAGTTCTTC.